This T cell receptor (beta chain) was documented in a study of beta chain features in type 1 diabetes. This clone was seen only a few times. As yet, its antigen is unknown. The CDR3 totals 15 residues. Germline CDR1 is SNHLY and CDR2 is FYNNEI. The V segment lost 6 bases and the J segment 4 bases; nucleotides outside the gene matches: 7. Study observations and caveats: Although PCR might favor shorter templates, it would do so equally in patients and controls.

Reverse transcription of all isolated RNA meant that expressed TCRB transcripts were sequenced. Repertoires were generated with immunoSEQ multiplex PCR, while TCRdb's copy carries only in-frame clones and drops some. The table shows 900,000 or so clones, with roughly 15% occurring only once. Sequenced: naive CD4+ T cells from blood. The TCR comes from a woman aged 18-29 years in good health. The chain carries TRBV2 and TRBJ2-7; 12 bases agree with TRBD2. CDR3 nucleotides: TGTGCCAGCAGGAGACTAGCGGGAGTGGGGTACGAGCAGTACTTC. The encoded protein is CASRRLAGVGYEQYF.